These 31 T cell receptor beta chains came from one sample sequenced in a study of blood T cells in healthy people across ages. Primed by a sample-barcoded 5' primer and a J-beta primer mix, a second PCR proceeded for about 7 to 11 cycles. TCRdb re-called the 5' RACE reads through MiXCR, storing one row per CDR3 protein. The sample holds 600,000 or so distinct CDR3 sequences, about 28% seen once. Sequencing was performed on blood. Every receptor here comes from an elderly woman in good health.

Ten or more counts support this clonotype. The J gene is TRBJ2-7, the V gene TRBV20-1; a possible D gene is TRBD2 (6 bases). The CDR3 is 11 amino acids. Germline loops: CDR1 DFQATT, CDR2 SNEGSKA (reference sequence). Trimming left V 5 bases short and J 3 bases short, with 8 bases between. The CDR3 loop reads CSAPGGYEQYF. DNA of the CDR3: TGCAGTGCTCCCGGGGGCTACGAGCAGTACTTC.

This clonotype has ten or more counts. This chain connects TRBV6-5 to TRBJ1-2, with 9 positions matching TRBD1. With 0 bases clipped from V and 4 bases from J, the junction kept 6 bases outside the gene matches. The CDR3 is 16 residues long. CDR1 and CDR2 (germline): MNHEY, SVGAGI. The CDR3 DNA follows: TGTGCCAGCAGTTACTCTGGGACAGGGTATGGCTATGGCTACACCTTC. This translates into CASSYSGTGYGYGYTF.

This clonotype was counted a few times. One junction end disagrees with the germline gene, perhaps due to a read error. The V gene is TRBV6-1, the J gene TRBJ2-3, with 7 bases aligning to TRBD1. This CDR3 has 15 amino acids. CDR1 and CDR2 (germline): MNHNS, SASEGT. In DNA form, the CDR3 reads TGTGCCACCACGCCTCCGGGACAGAGCACAGGTACGCAGTATTTT. It encodes CATTPPGQSTGTQYF.

In this sample, this clonotype turned up a few times. This chain uses TRBV11-2 with TRBJ2-1, with D unclear. The CDR3 contains 14 residues. From germline, CDR1 is SGHAT and CDR2 FQNNGV. Deletions cut 5 bases from V and 7 bases from J, with 15 bases between. The CDR3 coding sequence is TGTGCCAGCAGCCGGTCCCAGGCTATGAATGAGCAGTTCTTC. It translates to CASSRSQAMNEQFF.

The V and J genes are TRBV11-3 and TRBJ2-7, with 7 bases fitting TRBD1. The V gene's germline CDR1 is SGHNT and CDR2 YENEEA. V gave up 4 bases and J gave up 1 base; unmatched junction bases: 7. CDR3 length: 15 amino acids. The CDR3 here is CASSSSRTGSYEQYF. Written as DNA, the CDR3 is TGTGCCAGCAGCTCTTCTAGGACAGGATCCTACGAGCAGTACTTC.

This clonotype was detected only a few times. A clone one base away is much larger, so this may be a read error. This chain joins TRBV6-5 and TRBJ2-1, with D perhaps TRBD2 (6 bases). This CDR3 region has 14 residues. CDR1 and CDR2 from the germline V gene are MNHEY and SVGAGI. V lost 8 bases and J 6 bases, leaving 17 bases between the germline ends. CDR3 sequence reads: CASRRAGPGNEQFF. The DNA for the CDR3 is TGTGCCAGCCGGCGAGCGGGTCCTGGCAATGAGCAGTTCTTC.

The chain joins TRBV7-3 to TRBJ2-1, with TRBD2 identical over 7 bases. The germline V gene has CDR1 SGHTA and CDR2 FQGTGA. The CDR3 consists of 18 residues. V lost 0 bases and J lost 2; bases outside the gene matches: 10. The CDR3 loop reads CASSLTGPLADTYNEQFF. The CDR3 DNA reads as TGTGCCAGCAGCTTAACGGGTCCGCTAGCGGATACCTACAATGAGCAGTTCTTC. The full variable domain, completed using reference TRBV7-3 and TRBJ2-1, is GAGVSQTPSNKVTEKGKYVELRCDPISGHTALYWYRQSLGQGPEFLIYFQGTGAADDSGLPNDRFFAVRPEGSVSTLKIQRTERGDSAVYLCASSLTGPLADTYNEQFFGPGTRLTVL.

Details on this clonotype: This may be a read error, as it is one base from a much larger clone. The genes are TRBV5-1 and TRBJ2-1, with 9 bases that match TRBD2. Germline V CDR1 and CDR2: SGHRS, YFSETQ. The ends lost 4 bases at V and 3 bases at J; junction bases unmatched: 5. CDR3 length: 15 residues. Here the CDR3 DNA reads TGCGCCAGCAGCACCGGGACTAGCAACTACAATGAGCAGTTCTTC. It yields the protein CASSTGTSNYNEQFF.

V and J are TRBV2 and TRBJ2-3; TRBD2 matches 11 bases. This CDR3 is built from 15 residues. From germline, CDR1 is SNHLY and CDR2 FYNNEI. Trimming cost V 7 bases and J 0 bases; bases outside gene matches: 3. CDR3 coding DNA: TGTGCCAGCAAACTAGCGGGGGTCAGCACAGATACGCAGTATTTT. It specifies CASKLAGVSTDTQYF.

A remark on this clonotype: Relative to the germline gene, one junction end is altered; a read error may explain this. The chain is built from TRBV2 and TRBJ2-2; possibly TRBD1 for D (5 bases). The CDR3 has 13 residues. Germline lookup yields CDR1 SNHLY and CDR2 FYNNEI. CDR3 nucleotides: TGTGCCAGCAGGGTTCAGGGATCCGGAGAGCTGTTTTTT. Translating it yields CASRVQGSGELFF.

This clonotype was picked up a small number of times. This may be a read error, as it is one base from a much larger clone. This chain connects TRBV20-1 to TRBJ2-7; 10 bases are a match to TRBD1. The V gene's germline CDR1 is DFQATT and CDR2 SNEGSKA (reference sequence). The J segment lost 2 bases and the V segment lost 0 bases, leaving 4 bases of the junction unmatched. CDR3 size: 15 residues. The CDR3 sequence is CSARERDRGTYEQYF. The CDR3 region has the DNA TGCAGTGCTAGAGAGCGGGACAGGGGAACCTACGAGCAGTACTTC.

This clonotype was seen at least ten times. In DNA, the CDR3 is TGTGCCATCCCTGACAGCTCTGGGGCCAACGTCCTGACTTTC. It yields the protein CAIPDSSGANVLTF. The chain couples TRBV10-3 to TRBJ2-6; maybe TRBD1 (5 bases). The CDR3 spans 14 residues. Germline CDR1 is ENHRY and CDR2 is SYGVKD. V lost 8 bases, J lost 0 bases, and 8 bases lay in between.

This clonotype was counted at least ten times. The rearrangement uses TRBV10-3 and TRBJ1-1; 12 bases line up with TRBD1. V lost 8 bases to trimming and J lost 3 bases; unmatched junction nucleotides: 7. Germline CDR1 is ENHRY and CDR2 is SYGVKD. This CDR3 contains 15 residues. The CDR3 loop is CAIRDRGREDTEAFF. CDR3 bases: TGTGCCATCCGGGACAGGGGGCGAGAGGACACTGAAGCTTTCTTT.

A note on this clonotype: Mismatch with germline at one junction end may stem from a read error. The rearrangement links TRBV12-3 or TRBV12-4 to TRBJ2-5; possible D gene TRBD1, 6 bases. The CDR3 sequence is 14 residues long. As DNA, the CDR3 is TGTGCCAGCAGTTTAGCAGGGGGTAAAGAGGCCCAGTACTTC. Its protein is CASSLAGGKEAQYF.

Ten or more counts support this clonotype. V and J are TRBV7-9 and TRBJ2-3; 10 positions match TRBD1. The J segment lost 1 base and the V segment lost 6 bases, leaving 10 bases of the junction unmatched. The CDR3 is 17 residues long. Germline V gene sequence: CDR1 SEHNR, CDR2 FQNEAQ (reference sequence). In nucleotides, the CDR3 is TGTGCCAGCAGTTCAACCTCCGGGACAGGGGGCACAGATACGCAGTATTTT. Encoded protein: CASSSTSGTGGTDTQYF.

The J gene is TRBJ2-3, the V gene TRBV20-1; TRBD2 matches at 8 bases. The CDR3 is 16 residues long. V dropped 0 bases and J dropped 1; count of bases not matched to a gene: 6. Germline V lookup: CDR1 DFQATT, CDR2 SNEGSKA (reference sequence). The CDR3 protein is CSARDPWRGGTDTQYF. Written as DNA, the CDR3 is TGCAGTGCTAGAGACCCATGGCGGGGGGGCACAGATACGCAGTATTTT.

Many counts were recorded for this clonotype. The rearrangement joins TRBV6-2 or TRBV6-3 to TRBJ1-5; no definite D call. Trimming took 5 bases from V and 11 from J, leaving 13 bases between them. In germline, CDR1 is MNHEY, CDR2 SVGEGT. The CDR3 has 12 amino acids. The CDR3 is CASSAGFRAQHF. The CDR3 DNA reads as TGTGCCAGCAGTGCGGGGTTTCGGGCCCAGCATTTT.

Many counts were recorded for this clonotype. The chain uses TRBV7-3 and TRBJ1-2; D not certain. The V gene lost 1 base and the J gene lost 5 bases, with 14 bases spanning the gap. Germline CDR1 reads SGHTA; CDR2 reads FQGTGA. This CDR3 region has 15 residues. CDR3 nucleotide sequence: TGTGCCAGCAGCTTAAATACGGGGTGGTCTTATGGCTACACCTTC. It yields the protein CASSLNTGWSYGYTF.

The rearrangement joins TRBV7-2 to TRBJ2-3; 7 nucleotides line up with TRBD2. The CDR3 is 16 amino acids. The germline V gene has CDR1 SGHTA and CDR2 FQGNSA. V was pared by 5 bases and J by 3 bases, with 11 bases of the junction left unmatched. The CDR3 coding sequence is TGTGCCAGCAGCCGCCGGACTAGTACCTGGACAGATACGCAGTATTTT. Translated: CASSRRTSTWTDTQYF. The variable domain in full, completed from reference TRBV7-2 and TRBJ2-3, reads GAGVSQSPSNKVTEKGKDVELRCDPISGHTALYWYRQSLGQGLEFLIYFQGNSAPDKSGLPSDRFSAERTGGSVSTLTIQRTQQEDSAVYLCASSRRTSTWTDTQYFGPGTRLTVL.

In its sample, this clonotype was seen a few times. The chain couples TRBV30 to TRBJ1-1; D not certain. The germline V and J ends were trimmed by 2 bases and 3 bases, with 13 bases remaining between them. The CDR3 spans 14 residues. Germline-derived CDR1 and CDR2 are GTSNPN and SVGIG (reference sequence). Here the CDR3 DNA reads TGTGCCTGGAGTATAAGGACGGCAGACACTGAAGCTTTCTTT. It translates to CAWSIRTADTEAFF.

This clonotype has at least ten counts. The rearrangement links TRBV11-2 to TRBJ2-5, with D uncertain. Trimming stripped 1 base from V and 0 bases from J, with 9 bases between. Germline V gene data show CDR1 as SGHAT and CDR2 as FQNNGV. The CDR3 is 15 amino acids. The CDR3 protein is CASSLGGGDQETQYF. The CDR3 DNA follows: TGTGCCAGCAGCTTAGGAGGTGGAGACCAAGAGACCCAGTACTTC.

This clonotype was recorded many times. The CDR3 loop is CASSDSTSYGYTF. In DNA, the CDR3 is TGTGCCAGCAGTGACTCGACCAGTTATGGCTACACCTTC. The chain combines TRBV6-4 with TRBJ1-2; D remains ambiguous. Trimming shortened V by 0 bases and J by 5 bases, and 7 bases separated the two germline ends. CDR3 length: 13 residues. Germline V gene data show CDR1 as MRHNA and CDR2 as SNTAGT.

This clonotype has at least ten counts. The rearrangement links TRBV20-1 to TRBJ2-7, with TRBD1 matching 8 bases. This CDR3 has 14 amino acids. The V gene end was trimmed by 6 bases and the J gene end by 3 bases; junction bases not matched to a gene: 10. The V gene's germline CDR1 is DFQATT and CDR2 SNEGSKA (reference sequence). In DNA, the CDR3 is TGCAGTGCCGGACAGGGCGGTTTGCTCTACGAGCAGTACTTC. Translation gives CSAGQGGLLYEQYF.

V is TRBV28 and J is TRBJ1-5, with D perhaps TRBD1 (5 bases). Germline CDR1 and CDR2: MDHEN and SYDVKM. V lost 4 bases and J lost 2, with 9 bases in between. The CDR3 covers 14 residues. Written as DNA, the CDR3 is TGTGCCAGCAGTTCTGGGGCCGGCAATCAGCCCCAGCATTTT. It is translated as CASSSGAGNQPQHF. The whole variable domain, remainder taken from reference TRBV28 and TRBJ1-5, is DVKVTQSSRYLVKRTGEKVFLECVQDMDHENMFWYRQDPGLGLRLIYFSYDVKMKEKGDIPEGYSVSREKKERFSLILESASTNQTSMYLCASSSGAGNQPQHFGDGTRLSIL.

This clonotype has more than one count but fewer than ten. The chain combines TRBV7-2 with TRBJ1-4; D gene uncertain. CDR1 is SGHTA and CDR2 is FQGNSA in the germline V gene. The CDR3 is made up of 14 amino acids. V lost 2 bases and J lost 5, with 9 bases in between. The CDR3 is CASSLSGPNEKLFF. CDR3 in DNA: TGTGCCAGCAGCTTATCAGGCCCGAATGAAAAACTGTTTTTT.

The chain recombines TRBV27 with TRBJ2-7; 11 bases fit TRBD2. Germline V gene lookup returns CDR1 MNHEY and CDR2 SMNVEV (reference sequence). This CDR3 spans 14 amino acids. After removal of 3 bases from V and 9 bases from J, the junction contained 7 bases not matched to a gene. CDR3 bases: TGTGCCAGCAGTTTGACCACTAGCGGGAGTAGGCAGTACTTC. This translates into CASSLTTSGSRQYF.

This clonotype appeared many times. The chain is built from TRBV6-6 and TRBJ1-3, with 7 bases lining up with TRBD1. Germline loops: CDR1 MNHNY, CDR2 SVGAGI (reference sequence). The CDR3 loop spans 14 amino acids. Losses at the gene ends were 6 bases for V and 2 bases for J; bases not matched to a gene: 4. CDR3 amino acids: CASSLQGAGNTIYF. DNA of the CDR3: TGTGCCAGCAGCCTTCAGGGGGCTGGAAACACCATATATTTT.

This clonotype was observed at least ten times. The V gene is TRBV4-1, the J gene TRBJ1-2; 7 bases fit TRBD1. Per the germline V gene, CDR1 is MGHRA and CDR2 is YSYEKL. The CDR3 totals 15 residues. V shed 1 base, J shed 4 bases, and the junction held 6 bases outside the gene matches. The CDR3 bases are TGCGCCAGCAGCCAAGTCCAGGGGGTGGGCTATGGCTACACCTTC. It specifies CASSQVQGVGYGYTF.

This clonotype was recorded once. The chain is built from TRBV12-3 or TRBV12-4 and TRBJ2-3; a weak D match, TRBD2 (5 bases). The CDR3 runs 15 residues. Deletions cut 8 bases from V and 11 bases from J, with 26 bases between. Here the CDR3 DNA reads TGTGCCAGCTCGGGGATGGGTGCTAGCACAGATGTGCAGTATTTT. Protein sequence: CASSGMGASTDVQYF.

The rearrangement joins TRBV10-2 to TRBJ1-1, with 7 positions matching TRBD1. Germline loops: CDR1 WSHSY, CDR2 SAAADI. V trimming: 6 bases; J trimming: 6 bases; junction bases outside the gene matches: 4. CDR3 size: 12 residues. The CDR3 here is CASSTGEAEAFF. The CDR3, as DNA: TGCGCCAGCAGCACAGGGGAGGCTGAAGCTTTCTTT.

This clonotype was detected ten times or more. This chain uses TRBV12-3 or TRBV12-4 with TRBJ2-1, with 11 positions matching TRBD2. CDR3 length equals 17 residues. The trim removed 1 base at V and 1 base at J, leaving 3 bases unmatched. CDR3 sequence: CASSLVSGGGSYNEQFF. The CDR3 DNA follows: TGTGCCAGCAGTTTAGTTAGCGGGGGGGGATCCTACAATGAGCAGTTCTTC.